This T cell receptor beta chain appears in the sequencing data of a study of blood T cell repertoires in COVID-19. This clone has a single count. Looked up from germline, CDR1 is SGDLS and CDR2 is YYNGEE. V dropped 0 bases and J dropped 5 bases, with 8 bases sitting between them. The CDR3 has 14 amino acids. Per the authors' pipeline: Estimation of nucleated cell counts relied on the amplification of reference gene primers. TCRdb keeps only in-frame clones here, not all; method: immunoSEQ multiplex PCR. V and J calls plus clone size are reproduced from that table; the DNA served to infer D and trimming. This table has 20,000 to 25,000 clones, under 90% appearing once.

The source is a woman of 80 years or more with acute or convalescent COVID-19. The sequencing sample was made of peripheral blood. This chain joins TRBV9 and TRBJ2-2, with no clear D. In nucleotides, the CDR3 is TGTGCCAGCAGCGTAGATTACGGGACCGGGGAGCTGTTTTTT. Protein: CASSVDYGTGELFF.